Below are 8 T cell receptor beta chains sequenced from a single sample in a study of T cells in Graves' hyperthyroidism and ophthalmopathy. Amplification targeted TCR beta CDR3 regions from RNA transcripts. An initial round of RT-PCR targeting the TCR CDR3 relied on the HTBI primer set. Using its own MiXCR run on the multiplex PCR reads, TCRdb lists one record per CDR3 protein. This sample has a few hundred thousand distinct CDR3 sequences, with more than 13% found just once. The sample was blood. These receptors were obtained from a woman aged 25 to 39 with Graves' hyperthyroidism.

This clonotype was detected a few times. The rearrangement uses TRBV10-2 and TRBJ2-5, with D possibly being TRBD2 (5 bases). Trimming pared 2 bases from V and 3 bases from J, leaving 10 bases between. Germline assignment: CDR1 WSHSY and CDR2 SAAADI. The CDR3 has 14 residues. This CDR3 is CASSERPREETQYF. DNA of the CDR3: TGCGCCAGCAGTGAGAGGCCGCGGGAAGAGACCCAGTACTTC.

The chain combines TRBV20-1 with TRBJ2-2, with D perhaps being TRBD1 or TRBD2 (5 bases each). The length of the CDR3 is 13 residues. The V gene lost 2 bases and the J gene lost 4 bases, with 8 bases spanning the gap. Germline V CDR1 and CDR2: DFQATT, SNEGSKA (reference sequence). The CDR3 sequence is CSARQGVTGELFF. CDR3 nucleotides: TGCAGTGCTAGACAGGGAGTCACCGGGGAGCTGTTTTTT.

This clonotype has at least ten counts. The chain uses TRBV2 and TRBJ1-5; D gene uncertain. Germline V gene lookup returns CDR1 SNHLY and CDR2 FYNNEI. V lost 4 bases and J lost 11, with 12 bases in between. This CDR3 is 12 amino acids long. The CDR3 DNA sequence: TGTGCCAGCAGTGCCGGTTGGGAAGCCCAGCATTTT. Residues: CASSAGWEAQHF.

The sample holds a few counts of this clonotype. V gene TRBV15 combines with J gene TRBJ1-4, with D unclear. Trimming shortened V by 4 bases and J by 5 bases, and 14 bases separated the two germline ends. The CDR3 has 15 amino acids. The germline V gene has CDR1 LNHNV and CDR2 YYDKDF (reference sequence). The CDR3 DNA reads TGTGCCACCAGCAACGGCGTGGACCACAATGAAAAACTGTTTTTT. As protein: CATSNGVDHNEKLFF. Based on the CDR3 plus reference TRBV15 and TRBJ1-4, the full variable domain is DAMVIQNPRYQVTQFGKPVTLSCSQTLNHNVMYWYQQKSSQAPKLLFHYYDKDFNNEADTPDNFQSRRPNTSFCFLDIRSPGLGDTAMYLCATSNGVDHNEKLFFGSGTQLSVL.

This clonotype was found a few times. V and J are TRBV28 and TRBJ1-1; D uncertain. Per the germline V gene, CDR1 is MDHEN and CDR2 is SYDVKM. The V end lost 6 bases, the J end lost 5 bases, and 16 bases lay between the germline ends. This CDR3 spans 14 amino acids. The CDR3 DNA reads TGTGCCAGCAGCCGCAGTAAAGGTCGGACTGAAGCTTTCTTT. As protein: CASSRSKGRTEAFF.

Turning to this clonotype: A read error may explain this, as a much larger clone is one base away. The chain couples TRBV24-1 to TRBJ1-4; TRBD1 agrees at 8 bases. Germline V CDR1 and CDR2: KGHDR, SFDVKD. The CDR3 consists of 15 residues. The CDR3 sequence is CATSDAQGAGEKLLF. The CDR3 DNA sequence: TGTGCCACCAGTGATGCTCAGGGGGCGGGTGAAAAACTGCTTTTT.

This clonotype was picked up a small number of times. The chain carries TRBV7-2 and TRBJ2-7, with D possibly TRBD2 on 6 matching bases. The CDR3 spans 14 residues. V was cut by 3 bases and J by 1 base, with 10 bases left in between. Germline V CDR1 and CDR2: SGHTA, FQGNSA. The DNA for the CDR3 is TGTGCCAGCAGCTTTGACGCGGGATCCTACGAGCAGTACTTC. Translating it yields CASSFDAGSYEQYF.

This clonotype has ten or more counts. V is TRBV20-1 and J is TRBJ2-3; 9 bases are shared with TRBD2. CDR3 size: 16 residues. The junction had 8 bases not matched to a gene; V was cut back by 1 base and J by 3 bases. CDR1 is DFQATT, CDR2 SNEGSKA, per germline (reference sequence). The CDR3 loop reads CSARGSASGKTDTQYF. The CDR3 DNA reads as TGCAGTGCTAGAGGCAGCGCTAGCGGGAAGACAGATACGCAGTATTTT.